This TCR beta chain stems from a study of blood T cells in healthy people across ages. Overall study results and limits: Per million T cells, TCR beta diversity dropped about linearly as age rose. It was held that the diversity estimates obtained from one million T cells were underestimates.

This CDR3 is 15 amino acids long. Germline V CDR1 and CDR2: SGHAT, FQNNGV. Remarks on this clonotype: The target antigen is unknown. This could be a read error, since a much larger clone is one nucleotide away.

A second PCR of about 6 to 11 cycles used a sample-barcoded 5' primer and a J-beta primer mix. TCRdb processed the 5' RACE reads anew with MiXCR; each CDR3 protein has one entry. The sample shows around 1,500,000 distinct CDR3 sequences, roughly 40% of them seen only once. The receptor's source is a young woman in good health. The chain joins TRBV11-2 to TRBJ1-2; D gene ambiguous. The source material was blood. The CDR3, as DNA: TGTACCAGCAGCTTAGACGCAGGATTCAACTATGGCTACACCTTC. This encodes CTSSLDAGFNYGYTF. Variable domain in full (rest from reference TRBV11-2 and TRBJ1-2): EAGVAQSPRYKIIEKRQSVAFWCNPISGHATLYWYQQILGQGPKLLIQFQNNGVVDDSQLPKDRFSAERLKGVDSTLKIQPAKLEDSAVYLCTSSLDAGFNYGYTFGSGTRLTVV.